This T cell receptor beta chain was captured by sequencing in a study of human T cells and chemical hapten exposure. Findings and caveats of the study: The number of TCRs above 1 in 1000 frequency did not change after DPC sensitization.

TCRdb analysed the RACE reads with MiXCR anew, one entry per CDR3 protein. The repertoire includes about 77,000 distinct CDR3 sequences, 8.6% of them detected once, and roughly 1.6% sits in the top ten. This clonotype occurred many times. Antigen specificity is unknown. The germline V and J ends were trimmed by 1 base and 9 bases, with 7 bases remaining between them. The CDR3 covers 13 residues. Germline V gene sequence: CDR1 MNHEY, CDR2 SVGEGT. Noted time point: healthy volunteer bleed at 6 weeks. Unseparated into fractions, whole blood served as the source from which total RNA was extracted. The sequence was obtained from a female donor in good health. Some clones in this sample may be carry-over from other donors' samples. The chain recombines TRBV6-2 or TRBV6-3 with TRBJ1-6; D gene unclear. The sample comprised whole blood. Here the CDR3 reads CASSYYGISPLHF. The CDR3 DNA follows: TGTGCCAGCAGTTACTATGGAATTTCACCCCTCCACTTT.